The clone carrying this TCR beta chain appeared a single time. V was pared by 2 bases and J by 4 bases, with 8 bases between. In germline, CDR1 is LGHDT, CDR2 YNNKEL (reference sequence). The CDR3 length is 13 residues. The entry originates in a study of blood T cell repertoires in COVID-19. Study context: Nucleic acid was either cDNA or gDNA, and it came from T cells, B-cell-depleted T cells, or PBMCs.

The authors' processing: Using reference gene primer amplification, nucleated cell counts were estimated. Here immunoSEQ multiplex PCR was the method, and the copy in TCRdb shows in-frame clones only, minus some. V and J calls plus clone size are reproduced from that table; the DNA served to infer D and trimming. The sample has around 270,000 clones; 84% are singletons. This clonotype originated in a woman aged 40-49 years who had recovered from COVID-19. The chain uses TRBV3-1 (or the pseudogene TRBV3-2) and TRBJ1-2; D call uncertain. The sample was peripheral blood. As DNA, the CDR3 is TGTGCCAGCAGCCAACATGAGGCCTATGGCTACACCTTC. Residues: CASSQHEAYGYTF.